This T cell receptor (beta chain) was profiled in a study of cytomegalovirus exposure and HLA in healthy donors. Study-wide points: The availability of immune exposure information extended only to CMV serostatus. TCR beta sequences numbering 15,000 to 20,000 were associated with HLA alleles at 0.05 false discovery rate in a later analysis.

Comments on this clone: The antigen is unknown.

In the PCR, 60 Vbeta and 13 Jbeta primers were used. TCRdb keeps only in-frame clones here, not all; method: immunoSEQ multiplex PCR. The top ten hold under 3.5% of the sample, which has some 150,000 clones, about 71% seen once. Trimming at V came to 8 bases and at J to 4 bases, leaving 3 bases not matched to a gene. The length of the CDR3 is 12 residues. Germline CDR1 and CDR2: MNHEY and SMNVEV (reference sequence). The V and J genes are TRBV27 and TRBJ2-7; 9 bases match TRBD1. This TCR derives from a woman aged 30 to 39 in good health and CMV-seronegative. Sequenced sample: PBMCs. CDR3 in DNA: TGTGCCAGCCGGGACAGGGCGTACGAGCAGTACTTC. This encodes CASRDRAYEQYF.